This entry lists 4 T cell receptor beta chains sequenced from one sample in a study of cytomegalovirus exposure and HLA in healthy donors. PCR primers comprised 60 Vbeta and 13 Jbeta primers. Some clones are missing from TCRdb's copy, which holds only in-frame ones; the method was immunoSEQ multiplex PCR. The table shows 210,000 or so clones, with 70% to 90% occurring only once. Material: PBMCs. The receptors derive from a girl aged 2 to 9 in good health and CMV-seronegative.

The V and J genes are TRBV29-1 and TRBJ1-3, with a weak D call TRBD1 (5 bases). The CDR3 runs to 12 residues. V was clipped by 3 bases and J by 4 bases, with 7 bases between them. Germline V CDR1 and CDR2: SQVTM, ANQGSEA. In nucleotides, the CDR3 is TGCAGCGTTGATGGGGGGGGAAACACCATATATTTT. This translates into CSVDGGGNTIYF.

V is TRBV9 and J is TRBJ1-4; 7 bases align to TRBD1. There are 14 residues in the CDR3. Trimming cost V 4 bases and J 8 bases; bases outside gene matches: 8. Germline lookup yields CDR1 SGDLS and CDR2 YYNGEE. CDR3 loop: CASSPHRGTEKLFF. The DNA of the CDR3 is TGTGCCAGCAGCCCCCACAGGGGTACGGAAAAACTGTTTTTT.

The V call is TRBV11-2, the J call TRBJ2-1, with D uncertain. This CDR3 has 14 residues. Trimming took 2 bases from V and 8 from J, leaving 13 bases between them. Germline loops: CDR1 SGHAT, CDR2 FQNNGV. CDR3 sequence (DNA): TGTGCCAGCAGCTTACGGGTTCGTTCGGATGAGCAGTTCTTC. Protein product: CASSLRVRSDEQFF.

The chain recombines TRBV27 with TRBJ2-1, with D possibly being TRBD1 (5 bases). This CDR3 contains 14 residues. Trimming removed 6 bases from V and 3 bases from J, with 12 bases in between. In germline, CDR1 is MNHEY, CDR2 SMNVEV (reference sequence). The CDR3: CASRGANYYNEQFF. CDR3 DNA sequence: TGTGCCAGCAGAGGGGCCAATTACTACAATGAGCAGTTCTTC.